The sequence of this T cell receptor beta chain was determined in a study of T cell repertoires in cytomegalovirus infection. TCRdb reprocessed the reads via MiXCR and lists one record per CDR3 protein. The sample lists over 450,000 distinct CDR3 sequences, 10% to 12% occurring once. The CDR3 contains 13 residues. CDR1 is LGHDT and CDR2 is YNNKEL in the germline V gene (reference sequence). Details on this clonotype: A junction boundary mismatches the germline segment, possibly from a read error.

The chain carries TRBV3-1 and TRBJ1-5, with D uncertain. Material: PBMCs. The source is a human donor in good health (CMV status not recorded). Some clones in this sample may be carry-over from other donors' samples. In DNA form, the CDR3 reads TGTGCCAGCAGCCAAGGAATTACGCAGCCTCAGCATTTT. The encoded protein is CASSQGITQPQHF.